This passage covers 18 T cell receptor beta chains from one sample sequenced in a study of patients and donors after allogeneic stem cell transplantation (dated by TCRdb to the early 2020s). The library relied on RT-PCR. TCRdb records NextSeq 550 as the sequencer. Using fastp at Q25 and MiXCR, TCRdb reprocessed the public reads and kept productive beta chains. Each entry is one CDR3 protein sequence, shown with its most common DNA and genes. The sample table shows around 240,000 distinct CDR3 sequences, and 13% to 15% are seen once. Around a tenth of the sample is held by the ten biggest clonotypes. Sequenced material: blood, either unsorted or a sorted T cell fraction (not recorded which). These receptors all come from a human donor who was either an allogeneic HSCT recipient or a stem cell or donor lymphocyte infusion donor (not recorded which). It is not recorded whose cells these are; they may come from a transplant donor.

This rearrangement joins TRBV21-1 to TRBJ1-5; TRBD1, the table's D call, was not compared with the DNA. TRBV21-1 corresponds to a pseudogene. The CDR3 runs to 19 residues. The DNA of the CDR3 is TGTGCCAGCAGCAAAGCCCGCTGGCATGAAACAGGGGAAGGTCAGCCCCAGCATTTT. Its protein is CASSKARWHETGEGQPQHF.

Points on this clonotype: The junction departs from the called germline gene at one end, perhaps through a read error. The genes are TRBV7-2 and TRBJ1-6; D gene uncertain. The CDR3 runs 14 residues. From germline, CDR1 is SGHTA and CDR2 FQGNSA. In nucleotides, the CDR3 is TGCCCGAGCTGGTGGCAGATTAAAAATTCACCCCTCCACTTT. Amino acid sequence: CPSWWQIKNSPLHF.

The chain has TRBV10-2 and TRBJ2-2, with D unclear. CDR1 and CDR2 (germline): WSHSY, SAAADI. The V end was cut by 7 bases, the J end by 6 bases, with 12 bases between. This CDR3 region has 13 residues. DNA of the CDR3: TGCGCCAGCACCGGAATTGCCGCCGGGGAGCTGTTTTTT. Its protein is CASTGIAAGELFF.

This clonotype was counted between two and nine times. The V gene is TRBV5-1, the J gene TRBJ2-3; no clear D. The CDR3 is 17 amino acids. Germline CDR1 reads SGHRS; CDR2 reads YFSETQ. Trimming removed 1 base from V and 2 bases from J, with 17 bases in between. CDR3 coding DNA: TGCGCCAGCAGCTTGCTGGGGTCGCCGAGGCTCACAGATACGCAGTATTTT. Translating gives CASSLLGSPRLTDTQYF.

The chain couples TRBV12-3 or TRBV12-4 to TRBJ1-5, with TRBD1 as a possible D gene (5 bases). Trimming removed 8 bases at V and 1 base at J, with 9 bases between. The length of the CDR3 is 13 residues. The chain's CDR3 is CASRGVSNQPQHF. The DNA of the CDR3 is TGTGCCAGCCGGGGGGTCAGCAATCAGCCCCAGCATTTT.

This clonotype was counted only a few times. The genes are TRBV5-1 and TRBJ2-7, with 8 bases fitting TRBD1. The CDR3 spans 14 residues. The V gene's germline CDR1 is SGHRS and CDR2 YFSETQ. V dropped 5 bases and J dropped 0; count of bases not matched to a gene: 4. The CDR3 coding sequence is TGCGCCAGCAGTGGGACAGGTGTCTCCTACGAGCAGTACTTC. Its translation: CASSGTGVSYEQYF. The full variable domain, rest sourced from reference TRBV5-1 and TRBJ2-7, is KAGVTQTPRYLIKTRGQQVTLSCSPISGHRSVSWYQQTPGQGLQFLFEYFSETQRNKGNFPGRFSGRQFSNSRSEMNVSTLELGDSALYLCASSGTGVSYEQYFGPGTRLTVT.

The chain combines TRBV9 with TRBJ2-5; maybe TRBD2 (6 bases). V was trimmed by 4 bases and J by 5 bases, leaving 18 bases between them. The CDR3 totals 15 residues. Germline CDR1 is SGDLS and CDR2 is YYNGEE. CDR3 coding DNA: TGTGCCAGCAGCCCTAGCGCCCCCGGTTTGGAGACCCAGTACTTC. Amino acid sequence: CASSPSAPGLETQYF.

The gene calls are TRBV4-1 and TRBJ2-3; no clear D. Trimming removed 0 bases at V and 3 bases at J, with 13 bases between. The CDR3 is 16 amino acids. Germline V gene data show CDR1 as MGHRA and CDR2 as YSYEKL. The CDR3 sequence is CASSQDPGIVTDTQYF. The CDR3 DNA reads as TGCGCCAGCAGCCAAGACCCAGGCATTGTTACAGATACGCAGTATTTT.

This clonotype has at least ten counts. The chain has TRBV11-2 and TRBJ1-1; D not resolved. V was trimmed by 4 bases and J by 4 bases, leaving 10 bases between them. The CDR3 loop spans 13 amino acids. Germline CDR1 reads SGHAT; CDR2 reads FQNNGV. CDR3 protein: CASSSRRGTEAFF. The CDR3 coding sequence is TGTGCCAGCAGCTCCCGACGGGGCACTGAAGCTTTCTTT.

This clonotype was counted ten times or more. CDR3 sequence reads: CSAPTGTGYNEQYF. The DNA for the CDR3 is TGCAGTGCGCCCACCGGGACAGGGTATAACGAGCAGTACTTC. The V call is TRBV20-1, the J call TRBJ2-7; 9 bases map to TRBD1. Unmatched junction bases numbered 11, after V lost 6 bases and J lost 5 bases. The CDR3 extends over 14 amino acids. Germline V gives CDR1 DFQATT, CDR2 SNEGSKA (reference sequence).

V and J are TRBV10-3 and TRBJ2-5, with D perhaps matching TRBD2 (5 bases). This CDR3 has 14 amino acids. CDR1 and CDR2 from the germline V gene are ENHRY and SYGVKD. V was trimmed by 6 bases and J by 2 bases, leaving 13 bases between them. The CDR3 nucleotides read TGTGCCATCAGCGTAGGTTCGGGGCAAGAGACCCAGTACTTC. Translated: CAISVGSGQETQYF.

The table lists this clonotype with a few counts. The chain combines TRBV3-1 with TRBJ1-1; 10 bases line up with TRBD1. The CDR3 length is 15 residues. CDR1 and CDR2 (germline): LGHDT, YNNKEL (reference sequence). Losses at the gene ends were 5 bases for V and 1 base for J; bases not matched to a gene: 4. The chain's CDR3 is CASSARQGANTEAFF. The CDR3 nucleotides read TGTGCCAGCAGCGCCCGACAGGGGGCGAACACTGAAGCTTTCTTT. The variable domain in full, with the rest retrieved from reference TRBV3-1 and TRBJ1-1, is DTAVSQTPKYLVTQMGNDKSIKCEQNLGHDTMYWYKQDSKKFLKIMFSYNNKELIINETVPNRFSPKSPDKAHLNLHINSLELGDSAVYFCASSARQGANTEAFFGQGTRLTVV.

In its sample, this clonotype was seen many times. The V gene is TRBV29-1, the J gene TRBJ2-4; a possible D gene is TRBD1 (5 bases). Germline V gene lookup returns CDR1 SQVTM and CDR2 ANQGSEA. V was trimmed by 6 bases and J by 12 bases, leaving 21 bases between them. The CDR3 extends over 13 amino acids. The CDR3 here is CSVGTYVGQDQYF. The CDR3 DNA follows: TGCAGCGTCGGAACCTACGTTGGACAAGATCAGTACTTC.

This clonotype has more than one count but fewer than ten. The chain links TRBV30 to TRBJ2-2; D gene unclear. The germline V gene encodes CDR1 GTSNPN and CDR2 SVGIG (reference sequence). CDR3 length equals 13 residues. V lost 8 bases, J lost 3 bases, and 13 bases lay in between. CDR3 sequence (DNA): TGTGCCGAAAGTGACTTTGACACCGGGGAGCTGTTTTTT. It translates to CAESDFDTGELFF.

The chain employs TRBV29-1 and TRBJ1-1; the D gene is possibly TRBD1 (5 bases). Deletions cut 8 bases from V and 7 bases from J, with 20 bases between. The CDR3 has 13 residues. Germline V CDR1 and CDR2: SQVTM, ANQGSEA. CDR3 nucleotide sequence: TGCAGCTCCCTCGGGAGGGAAAGGGGTGAAGCTTTCTTT. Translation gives CSSLGRERGEAFF. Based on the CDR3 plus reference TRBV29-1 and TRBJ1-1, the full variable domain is SAVISQKPSRDICQRGTSLTIQCQVDSQVTMMFWYRQQPGQSLTLIATANQGSEATYESGFVIDKFPISRPNLTFSTLTVSNMSPEDSSIYLCSSLGRERGEAFFGQGTRLTVV.

The DNA for the CDR3 is TGTGCCAGTAGTATAGTGGCGGGAGGAAGCTACGAGCAGTACTTC. This encodes CASSIVAGGSYEQYF. The J gene is TRBJ2-7, the V gene TRBV19, with 8 bases that match TRBD2. The V and J ends lost 1 base and 3 bases, in that order; junction bases with no gene match: 5. Per germline, CDR1 LNHDA and CDR2 SQIVND (reference sequence). CDR3 size: 15 residues.

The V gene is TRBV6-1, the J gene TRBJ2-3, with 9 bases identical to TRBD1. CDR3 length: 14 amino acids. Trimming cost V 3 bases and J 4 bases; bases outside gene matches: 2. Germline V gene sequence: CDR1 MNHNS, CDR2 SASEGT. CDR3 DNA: TGTGCCAGCAGTGAGAACAGGGGGCCAGATACGCAGTATTTT. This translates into CASSENRGPDTQYF.

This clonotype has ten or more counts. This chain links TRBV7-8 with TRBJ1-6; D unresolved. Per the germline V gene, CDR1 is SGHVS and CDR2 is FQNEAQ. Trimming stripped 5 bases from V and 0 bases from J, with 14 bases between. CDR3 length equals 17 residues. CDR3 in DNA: TGTGCCAGCAGCCCGGCTGGACGGGACTCCTATAATTCACCCCTCCACTTT. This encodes CASSPAGRDSYNSPLHF. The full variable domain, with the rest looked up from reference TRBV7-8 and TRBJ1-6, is GAGVSQSPRYKVAKRGQDVALRCDPISGHVSLFWYQQALGQGPEFLTYFQNEAQLDKSGLPSDRFFAERPEGSVSTLKIQRTQQEDSAVYLCASSPAGRDSYNSPLHFGNGTRLTVT.